These 28 T cell receptor beta chains originate from one sample sequenced in a study of shared clonotypes between healthy human individuals. TCRdb's table, derived via immunoSEQ multiplex PCR, lists solely in-frame clones and lacks some. The repertoire has 2 million to 3 million clones, more than 85% of them found once; the top ten carry roughly 0.39%. Sequencing was performed on naive CD4+ T cells from PBMCs. Subset specified: CD45RA+ positively selected. These receptors were obtained from a man aged 18 to 30 in good health. Some clones in this sample may be carry-over from other donors' samples.

The gene calls are TRBV7-8 and TRBJ2-1; 7 bases match TRBD2. This CDR3 is built from 18 residues. J lost 8 bases, V lost 3 bases, and 19 bases had no gene match. Germline CDR1 and CDR2: SGHVS and FQNEAQ. Written as DNA, the CDR3 is TGTGCCAGCAGCTTCAAAGTGGGGGGTCGTAAAGCGGGACATGAGCAGTTCTTC. It codes for CASSFKVGGRKAGHEQFF.

The chain joins TRBV5-4 to TRBJ2-3, with 8 bases identical to TRBD2. The CDR3 spans 15 residues. V dropped 2 bases and J dropped 6; count of bases not matched to a gene: 8. The V gene's germline CDR1 is SGHNT and CDR2 YYREEE (reference sequence). The CDR3 DNA sequence: TGTGCCAGCAGCTTAGACACGGGAGGGTACGATACGCAGTATTTT. This codes for CASSLDTGGYDTQYF. Full variable domain (rest looked up from reference TRBV5-4 and TRBJ2-3): ETGVTQSPTHLIKTRGQQVTLRCSSQSGHNTVSWYQQALGQGPQFIFQYYREEENGRGNFPPRFSGLQFPNYSSELNVNALELDDSALYLCASSLDTGGYDTQYFGPGTRLTVL.

The chain is built from TRBV6-1 and TRBJ1-3; a weak D match, TRBD1 (5 bases). V dropped 6 bases and J dropped 2 bases, with 8 bases sitting between them. CDR1 and CDR2 from the germline V gene are MNHNS and SASEGT. The CDR3 contains 13 residues. This CDR3 reads CASSPGTGNTIYF. The CDR3 nucleotides read TGTGCCAGCAGCCCAGGGACTGGAAACACCATATATTTT.

The chain combines TRBV28 with TRBJ2-3; 9 nucleotides line up with TRBD2. The CDR3 length is 16 residues. Germline V gene data show CDR1 as MDHEN and CDR2 as SYDVKM. V shed 6 bases, J shed 0 bases, and the junction held 7 bases outside the gene matches. DNA of the CDR3: TGTGCCAGCAGACGACTAGCGGAATCTAGCACAGATACGCAGTATTTT. Its protein is CASRRLAESSTDTQYF.

The gene calls are TRBV2 and TRBJ2-1; D not resolved. CDR1 and CDR2 (germline): SNHLY, FYNNEI. This CDR3 has 12 residues. The V end was cut by 7 bases, the J end by 8 bases, with 12 bases between. CDR3 DNA sequence: TGTGCCAGCAAGGGCCAAGGCGATGAGCAGTTCTTC. Its translation is CASKGQGDEQFF. Together with reference TRBV2 and TRBJ2-1, the CDR3 gives the full variable domain: EPEVTQTPSHQVTQMGQEVILRCVPISNHLYFYWYRQILGQKVEFLVSFYNNEISEKSEIFDDQFSVERPDGSNFTLKIRSTKLEDSAMYFCASKGQGDEQFFGPGTRLTVL.

V usage is TRBV18 and J usage is TRBJ2-3; 9 nucleotides align to TRBD1. V dropped 3 bases and J dropped 2; count of bases not matched to a gene: 6. The germline V gene encodes CDR1 KGHSH and CDR2 LQKENI. This CDR3 contains 16 residues. The CDR3 DNA sequence: TGTGCCAGCTCACCTCCGGACAGGGGAGTCACAGATACGCAGTATTTT. It codes for CASSPPDRGVTDTQYF.

The chain links TRBV7-9 to TRBJ2-1; 7 bases match TRBD2. The V gene end was trimmed by 5 bases and the J gene end by 13 bases; junction bases not matched to a gene: 23. Germline V gene data show CDR1 as SEHNR and CDR2 as FQNEAQ (reference sequence). The CDR3 length is 17 residues. The CDR3 is CASSGGRRESPRMEQFF. The CDR3 DNA reads as TGTGCCAGCAGCGGGGGTAGGCGGGAGAGCCCTCGAATGGAACAGTTCTTC.

The rearrangement uses TRBV5-1 and TRBJ1-2; D gene uncertain. Trimming cost V 4 bases and J 4 bases, with 11 bases left between them. Germline values: CDR1 SGHRS, CDR2 YFSETQ. The CDR3 runs 13 residues. The CDR3 DNA reads TGCGCCAGCAGCCTTAGTGCCCTCTATGGCTACACCTTC. Its protein product is CASSLSALYGYTF.

V and J are TRBV19 and TRBJ1-2, with D unclear. The V end was cut by 3 bases, the J end by 0 bases, with 11 bases between. The V gene's germline CDR1 is LNHDA and CDR2 SQIVND (reference sequence). The CDR3 has 15 residues. The CDR3 region is CASSIQQKANYGYTF. Written as DNA, the CDR3 is TGTGCCAGTAGTATCCAACAGAAAGCTAACTATGGCTACACCTTC.

This sequence joins TRBV6-6 and TRBJ2-5; 10 bases line up with TRBD2. V lost 2 bases to trimming and J lost 2 bases; unmatched junction nucleotides: 5. CDR3 length: 16 residues. Germline values: CDR1 MNHNY, CDR2 SVGAGI (reference sequence). The CDR3 bases are TGTGCCAGCAGTTACGGACTAGCGGCTTCACAAGAGACCCAGTACTTC. Residues: CASSYGLAASQETQYF.

V is TRBV19 and J is TRBJ2-2; 10 positions match TRBD2. V shed 8 bases, J shed 0 bases, and the junction held 15 bases outside the gene matches. Per germline, CDR1 LNHDA and CDR2 SQIVND (reference sequence). The CDR3 has 19 residues. The CDR3 nucleotides read TGTGCCAGTGGCGGTATCTTTAGCGGGAGGATCGCGAACACCGGGGAGCTGTTTTTT. As protein: CASGGIFSGRIANTGELFF.

About this clone itself: At the DNA level, this CDR3 is encoded by other sequences in the same sample as well. The gene calls are TRBV5-1 and TRBJ1-1; D unclear. This CDR3 is 14 amino acids long. Germline V gene data show CDR1 as SGHRS and CDR2 as YFSETQ. V shed 1 base and J shed 0 bases, with 7 bases lying between them. Written as DNA, the CDR3 is TGCGCCAGCAGCTTGAGGGCAATGAACACTGAAGCTTTCTTT. Amino acid sequence: CASSLRAMNTEAFF.

The gene calls are TRBV5-6 and TRBJ2-3, with 10 nucleotides matching TRBD2. The CDR3 spans 17 residues. The germline CDR1 and CDR2 sequences are SGHDT and YYEEEE. Trimming at V came to 0 bases and at J to 3 bases, leaving 7 bases not matched to a gene. DNA for the CDR3: TGTGCCAGCAGCTTGGACGGGCTAGCGGGAGTTACAGATACGCAGTATTTT. This gives the protein CASSLDGLAGVTDTQYF.

DNA for the CDR3: TGTGCCAGCAGTCCCGGGGGCGTCCATCAGCCCCAGCATTTT. It encodes CASSPGGVHQPQHF. The chain links TRBV28 to TRBJ1-5, with D perhaps TRBD1 (6 bases). Germline loops: CDR1 MDHEN, CDR2 SYDVKM. The CDR3 sequence is 14 residues long. Trimming pared 5 bases from V and 5 bases from J, leaving 13 bases between.

The genes are TRBV7-4 and TRBJ1-2; unclear D gene. CDR1 and CDR2 from the germline V gene are SGHVT and SQSDAQ. The CDR3 loop spans 12 amino acids. Trimming removed 6 bases from V and 8 bases from J, with 13 bases in between. The CDR3 spells CASSFAQIGYTF. Here the CDR3 DNA reads TGTGCCAGCAGTTTCGCCCAGATCGGCTACACCTTC.

V gene TRBV28 combines with J gene TRBJ1-2; TRBD1 might be the D (5 bases). CDR3 length equals 15 residues. V was trimmed by 7 bases and J by 1 base, leaving 16 bases between them. Germline CDR1 and CDR2: MDHEN and SYDVKM. CDR3 sequence (DNA): TGTGCCAGCAAGCGGGAGGGGATACTTAACTATGGCTACACCTTC. Residues: CASKREGILNYGYTF.

The chain uses TRBV5-5 and TRBJ2-1; perhaps TRBD1 as D (6 bases). This CDR3 spans 15 amino acids. The germline V gene has CDR1 SGHKS and CDR2 YYEKEE (reference sequence). Trimming shortened V by 0 bases and J by 7 bases, and 14 bases separated the two germline ends. DNA for the CDR3: TGTGCCAGCAGCTTGGTGGATATACAGGGTAATGAGCAGTTCTTC. Protein: CASSLVDIQGNEQFF.

The genes are TRBV28 and TRBJ2-2; 12 bases are shared with TRBD1. V shed 4 bases and J 4 bases; nucleotides not matched to a gene: 13. Per the germline V gene, CDR1 is MDHEN and CDR2 is SYDVKM. CDR3 length equals 19 residues. CDR3 coding DNA: TGTGCCAGCAGTTCACGTTTCCGGGACAGGGGGCTGAGCACCGGGGAGCTGTTTTTT. As protein: CASSSRFRDRGLSTGELFF.

The rearrangement links TRBV4-1 to TRBJ2-7, with D possibly being TRBD2 (6 bases). Germline lookup yields CDR1 MGHRA and CDR2 YSYEKL. Trimming stripped 1 base from V and 2 bases from J, with 21 bases between. CDR3 size: 18 residues. CDR3 amino acids: CASSQGVPGTHTPYEQYF. The CDR3 coding sequence is TGCGCCAGCAGCCAAGGGGTTCCCGGGACTCACACTCCCTACGAGCAGTACTTC.

The chain joins TRBV5-1 to TRBJ1-2; D unclear. Trimming stripped 2 bases from V and 2 bases from J, with 13 bases between. Germline V gene data show CDR1 as SGHRS and CDR2 as YFSETQ. The CDR3 extends over 15 amino acids. The CDR3 region is CASSFRDLANYGYTF. The CDR3, as DNA: TGCGCCAGCAGCTTTCGGGATTTGGCAAACTATGGCTACACCTTC.

V is TRBV7-2 and J is TRBJ2-7, with a tentative D call TRBD2 (5 bases). There are 13 residues in the CDR3. V gave up 4 bases and J gave up 3 bases, with 10 bases separating them. CDR1 and CDR2 (germline): SGHTA, FQGNSA. Here the CDR3 DNA reads TGTGCCAGCAGCTCTACGAGGGACTACGAGCAGTACTTC. Its protein is CASSSTRDYEQYF. The full variable domain, its missing parts supplied by reference TRBV7-2 and TRBJ2-7, is GAGVSQSPSNKVTEKGKDVELRCDPISGHTALYWYRQSLGQGLEFLIYFQGNSAPDKSGLPSDRFSAERTGGSVSTLTIQRTQQEDSAVYLCASSSTRDYEQYFGPGTRLTVT.

V gene TRBV19 combines with J gene TRBJ2-7; D possibly corresponds to TRBD2 (6 bases). Germline values: CDR1 LNHDA, CDR2 SQIVND (reference sequence). CDR3 size: 13 residues. V lost 6 bases, J lost 3 bases, and 12 bases lay in between. CDR3 sequence: CASSMGTGYEQYF. In DNA, the CDR3 is TGTGCCAGTAGCATGGGGACTGGCTACGAGCAGTACTTC.

The chain combines TRBV6-6 with TRBJ2-7; D unresolved. Trimming took 0 bases from V and 0 from J, leaving 6 bases between them. CDR3 length: 14 amino acids. Per the germline V gene, CDR1 is MNHNY and CDR2 is SVGAGI (reference sequence). In DNA form, the CDR3 reads TGTGCCAGCAGTTACTCGAGCACCTCCTACGAGCAGTACTTC. It translates to CASSYSSTSYEQYF.

This chain joins TRBV18 and TRBJ2-3; D is unclear. The CDR3 is 16 residues long. V lost 3 bases and J lost 0, with 13 bases in between. CDR1 is KGHSH and CDR2 is LQKENI in the germline V gene. The CDR3 coding sequence is TGTGCCAGCTCACCCCAAGGGCCCCTCAGCACAGATACGCAGTATTTT. Its translation: CASSPQGPLSTDTQYF. Filled out from reference TRBV18 and TRBJ2-3, the complete variable domain reads NAGVMQNPRHLVRRRGQEARLRCSPMKGHSHVYWYRQLPEEGLKFMVYLQKENIIDESGMPKERFSAEFPKEGPSILRIQQVVRGDSAAYFCASSPQGPLSTDTQYFGPGTRLTVL.

This chain links TRBV7-6 with TRBJ2-3; the D is unclear. The CDR3 is 14 residues long. Germline CDR1 and CDR2: SGHVS and FNYEAQ. V was trimmed by 5 bases and J by 0 bases, leaving 9 bases between them. CDR3 DNA sequence: TGTGCCAGCAGCCCGGCGCGTAGCACAGATACGCAGTATTTT. Protein product: CASSPARSTDTQYF.

V and J are TRBV5-1 and TRBJ2-6; tentatively, D is TRBD1 or TRBD2 (5 bases each). This CDR3 spans 16 amino acids. Deletions cut 0 bases from V and 6 bases from J, with 13 bases between. The germline gives CDR1 SGHRS, CDR2 YFSETQ. CDR3 sequence (DNA): TGCGCCAGCAGCTTGGGGGGACCACCAGCGGCCAACGTCCTGACTTTC. Protein sequence: CASSLGGPPAANVLTF. The full variable domain, its missing parts supplied by reference TRBV5-1 and TRBJ2-6, is KAGVTQTPRYLIKTRGQQVTLSCSPISGHRSVSWYQQTPGQGLQFLFEYFSETQRNKGNFPGRFSGRQFSNSRSEMNVSTLELGDSALYLCASSLGGPPAANVLTFGAGSRLTVL.

This clone was found a few times. The chain carries TRBV19 and TRBJ2-7; D is uncertain. This CDR3 spans 14 amino acids. The V end lost 3 bases, the J end lost 3 bases, and 12 bases lay between the germline ends. Germline CDR1 reads LNHDA; CDR2 reads SQIVND (reference sequence). The CDR3 nucleotides read TGTGCCAGTAGTATTAGACACGGTAACTACGAGCAGTACTTC. Translation gives CASSIRHGNYEQYF.

The CDR3 region has the DNA TGCAGCGTTGTGGGTTTGATGCGCTACGAGCAGTACTTC. It yields the protein CSVVGLMRYEQYF. The chain joins TRBV29-1 to TRBJ2-5; no definite D call. The J call may be wrong; the DNA end is better matched by TRBJ2-7. The CDR3 totals 13 residues. CDR1 SQVTM and CDR2 ANQGSEA come from the germline V gene.